Listed below are T cell receptor beta chains from one sample, sequenced in a study of early T cells in non-severe SARS-CoV-2 infection. Using its own MiXCR run on the 5' RACE reads, TCRdb lists one record per CDR3 protein. The sample includes 68,000 or so distinct CDR3 sequences, roughly 11% of them seen just once. Sequencing used whole blood. The receptors were sampled from an adult who was a healthcare worker with PCR-confirmed SARS-CoV-2 infection or an uninfected control (not recorded which). Each CDR3 is given with its conserved first and last residue. Fields, in order: J gene, V gene, clone size, D gene, CDR3 DNA, CDR3 protein. The D gene is left open where the match is weak. Clone size, where shown, is once, few, many, or a class for clones that have expanded.

j_call: TRBJ2-2
v_call: TRBV14
clone_size: -
d_call: -
cdr3_nt: TGTGCCAGCAGTTTCCAAGCGGAAGCCGGGGAGCTGTTTTTT
cdr3_aa: CASSFQAEAGELFF

j_call: TRBJ2-5
v_call: TRBV7-8
clone_size: -
d_call: -
cdr3_nt: TGTGCCAGCAGCTTACGGAGACAAGAGACCCAGTACTTC
cdr3_aa: CASSLRRQETQYF

j_call: TRBJ1-1
v_call: TRBV14
clone_size: few
d_call: -
cdr3_nt: TGTGCCAGCAGCCAAGTACAAGGGCTATTAGCGAACACTGAAGCTTTCTTT
cdr3_aa: CASSQVQGLLANTEAFF

j_call: TRBJ2-1
v_call: TRBV4-1
clone_size: many
d_call: -
cdr3_nt: TGCGCCAGCAGCCAGTCTACTAGAAGAATCTTC
cdr3_aa: CASSQSTRRIF

j_call: TRBJ1-2
v_call: TRBV4-3
clone_size: -
d_call: -
cdr3_nt: TGCGCCAGCAGCCAAGGGATCGGAGTATATGGCTACACCTTC
cdr3_aa: CASSQGIGVYGYTF

j_call: TRBJ2-7
v_call: TRBV7-6
clone_size: -
d_call: TRBD2
cdr3_nt: TGTGCCAGCAGCCCGGGACTAGCGGGAGCGACCTACGAGCAGTACTTC
cdr3_aa: CASSPGLAGATYEQYF

j_call: TRBJ2-3
v_call: TRBV4-1
clone_size: many
d_call: TRBD1
cdr3_nt: TGCGCCAGCAGCCAGTCGGGACAGGGTGGAAAGGATACGCAGTATTTT
cdr3_aa: CASSQSGQGGKDTQYF

j_call: TRBJ2-2
v_call: TRBV20-1
clone_size: -
d_call: TRBD2
cdr3_nt: TGCAGTGCTAGGATCTTAGCGGGGAGGAACACCGGGGAGCTGTTTTTT
cdr3_aa: CSARILAGRNTGELFF

j_call: TRBJ1-2
v_call: TRBV12-2
clone_size: -
d_call: -
cdr3_nt: TGTGCAAGTCGCTTAGTAGGCGGGAACTATGGCTACACCTTC
cdr3_aa: CASRLVGGNYGYTF

j_call: TRBJ2-3
v_call: TRBV7-9
clone_size: -
d_call: TRBD1
cdr3_nt: TGTGCCAGCAGCCGCGGGACAGGGACCCTAGATACGCAGTATTTT
cdr3_aa: CASSRGTGTLDTQYF

j_call: TRBJ2-4
v_call: TRBV4-1
clone_size: many
d_call: -
cdr3_nt: TGCGCCAGCAGCCAAACCGGGACGGTGAAAAACATTCAGTACTTC
cdr3_aa: CASSQTGTVKNIQYF

j_call: TRBJ1-4
v_call: TRBV12-3/TRBV12-4
clone_size: few
d_call: -
cdr3_nt: TGTGCCAGCAGTTCCGACGAGACCCTCGAGAGGGAAAAACTGTTTTTT
cdr3_aa: CASSSDETLEREKLFF

j_call: TRBJ2-1
v_call: TRBV11-2
clone_size: -
d_call: -
cdr3_nt: TGTGCCAGCAGCTTGTTCGGTACGGGCGGAAACTACAATGAGCAGTTCTTC
cdr3_aa: CASSLFGTGGNYNEQFF

j_call: TRBJ2-1
v_call: TRBV28
clone_size: once
d_call: -
cdr3_nt: TGTGCCAGCAGAAATGGACTCTGGGGTGAGCAGTTCTTC
cdr3_aa: CASRNGLWGEQFF

j_call: TRBJ2-1
v_call: TRBV4-1
clone_size: many
d_call: -
cdr3_nt: TGCGCCAGCAGCCAAGATCCCCCGTACGATGAGCAGTTCTTC
cdr3_aa: CASSQDPPYDEQFF

j_call: TRBJ1-6
v_call: TRBV20-1
clone_size: -
d_call: -
cdr3_nt: TGCAGTGCTACAGAGGAGGGTAATTCACCCCTCCACTTT
cdr3_aa: CSATEEGNSPLHF

j_call: TRBJ2-2
v_call: TRBV20-1
clone_size: few
d_call: TRBD2
cdr3_nt: TGCAGTGCTAGCGATTCAGCGGGGACGGTCTACACCGGGGAGCTGTTTTTT
cdr3_aa: CSASDSAGTVYTGELFF

j_call: TRBJ1-5
v_call: TRBV14
clone_size: few
d_call: -
cdr3_nt: TGTGCCAGCAGCCAACGAAGCAATCAGCCCCAGCATTTT
cdr3_aa: CASSQRSNQPQHF

j_call: TRBJ1-1
v_call: TRBV7-9
clone_size: -
d_call: -
cdr3_nt: TGTGCCAGCACTCATTTGGACGGATTAAACACTGAAGCTTTCTTT
cdr3_aa: CASTHLDGLNTEAFF

j_call: TRBJ2-2
v_call: TRBV12-3/TRBV12-4
clone_size: few
d_call: -
cdr3_nt: TGTGCCAGCAGTCTGAGGCAGGGTGGCCCCCCCGGGGAGCTGTTTTTT
cdr3_aa: CASSLRQGGPPGELFF

j_call: TRBJ2-1
v_call: TRBV20-1
clone_size: -
d_call: -
cdr3_nt: TGCAGTGCTAGAGAAGGGGGCGGGACCCTATCCTACAATGAGCAGTTCTTC
cdr3_aa: CSAREGGGTLSYNEQFF

j_call: TRBJ1-5
v_call: TRBV12-3/TRBV12-4
clone_size: -
d_call: -
cdr3_nt: TGTGCCAGCAGTCCAACAGGTATGAATCAGCCCCAGCATTTT
cdr3_aa: CASSPTGMNQPQHF

j_call: TRBJ2-1
v_call: TRBV28
clone_size: -
d_call: -
cdr3_nt: TGTGCCAGCAGTTTAAGGGGGAAGCAGTTCTTC
cdr3_aa: CASSLRGKQFF

j_call: TRBJ2-7
v_call: TRBV6-5
clone_size: -
d_call: TRBD2
cdr3_nt: TGTGCCAGCAGTTTAAGACCTACTAGCGGGAATTCCTACGAGCAGTACTTC
cdr3_aa: CASSLRPTSGNSYEQYF

j_call: TRBJ2-1
v_call: TRBV3-1
clone_size: few
d_call: TRBD2
cdr3_nt: TGTGCCAGCAGCCTGCTAGCGGAAGGGTTCTCCTACAATGAGCAGTTCTTC
cdr3_aa: CASSLLAEGFSYNEQFF

j_call: TRBJ1-5
v_call: TRBV12-3/TRBV12-4
clone_size: few
d_call: TRBD1
cdr3_nt: TGTGCCAGCAGTGGACAGGGCCTCAATCAGCCCCAGCATTTT
cdr3_aa: CASSGQGLNQPQHF

j_call: TRBJ2-3
v_call: TRBV12-3/TRBV12-4
clone_size: many
d_call: -
cdr3_nt: TGTGCCAGCAGCCACCGGGACACGCAGTATTTT
cdr3_aa: CASSHRDTQYF

j_call: TRBJ1-1
v_call: TRBV27
clone_size: few
d_call: -
cdr3_nt: TGTGCCAGCGCCTTCGGCGGGCAAGCTTTCTTT
cdr3_aa: CASAFGGQAFF

j_call: TRBJ2-1
v_call: TRBV5-4
clone_size: -
d_call: TRBD2
cdr3_nt: TGTGCCAGCAATTCGGGGCGGGAGGACAATGAGCAGTTCTTC
cdr3_aa: CASNSGREDNEQFF

j_call: TRBJ2-4
v_call: TRBV9
clone_size: -
d_call: -
cdr3_nt: TGTGCCAGCAGCGTTGACGGAAACATTCAGTACTTC
cdr3_aa: CASSVDGNIQYF

j_call: TRBJ2-7
v_call: TRBV11-2
clone_size: -
d_call: TRBD2
cdr3_nt: TGTGCCAGCAGCTCCCGTTGGCTAGCGGGAAGAAGAAAAACTTACGAGCAGTACTTC
cdr3_aa: CASSSRWLAGRRKTYEQYF